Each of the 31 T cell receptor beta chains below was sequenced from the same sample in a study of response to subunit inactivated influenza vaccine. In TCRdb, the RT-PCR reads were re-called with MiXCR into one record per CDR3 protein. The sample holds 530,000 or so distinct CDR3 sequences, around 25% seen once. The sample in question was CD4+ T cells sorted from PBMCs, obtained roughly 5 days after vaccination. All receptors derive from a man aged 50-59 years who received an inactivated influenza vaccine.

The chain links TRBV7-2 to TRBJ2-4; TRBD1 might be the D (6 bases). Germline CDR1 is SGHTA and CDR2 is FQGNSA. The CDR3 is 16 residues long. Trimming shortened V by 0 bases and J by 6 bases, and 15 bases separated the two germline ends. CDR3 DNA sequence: TGTGCCAGCAGCTTAGCCAAAACAGGGAGAGCAAACATTCAGTACTTC. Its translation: CASSLAKTGRANIQYF.

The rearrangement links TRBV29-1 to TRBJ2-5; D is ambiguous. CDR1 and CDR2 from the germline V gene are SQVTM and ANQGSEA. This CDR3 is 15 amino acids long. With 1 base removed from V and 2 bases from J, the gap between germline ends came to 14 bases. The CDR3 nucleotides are TGCAGCGTTGAAGGATTTAGAGACTCACAAGAGACCCAGTACTTC. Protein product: CSVEGFRDSQETQYF. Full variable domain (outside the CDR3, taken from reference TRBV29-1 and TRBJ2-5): SAVISQKPSRDICQRGTSLTIQCQVDSQVTMMFWYRQQPGQSLTLIATANQGSEATYESGFVIDKFPISRPNLTFSTLTVSNMSPEDSSIYLCSVEGFRDSQETQYFGPGTRLLVL.

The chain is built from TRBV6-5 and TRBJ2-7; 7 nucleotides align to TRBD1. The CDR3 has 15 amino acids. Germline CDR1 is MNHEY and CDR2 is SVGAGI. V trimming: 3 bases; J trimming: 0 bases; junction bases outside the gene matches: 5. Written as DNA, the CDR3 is TGTGCCAGCAGTTATCTAACAGGGGCCTCCTACGAGCAGTACTTC. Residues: CASSYLTGASYEQYF.

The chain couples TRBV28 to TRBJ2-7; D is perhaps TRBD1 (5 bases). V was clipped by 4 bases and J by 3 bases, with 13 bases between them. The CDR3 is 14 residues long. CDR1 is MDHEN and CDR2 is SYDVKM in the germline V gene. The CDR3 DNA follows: TGTGCCAGCAGTTCTAAAGGGGTAGACTACGAGCAGTACTTC. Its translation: CASSSKGVDYEQYF.

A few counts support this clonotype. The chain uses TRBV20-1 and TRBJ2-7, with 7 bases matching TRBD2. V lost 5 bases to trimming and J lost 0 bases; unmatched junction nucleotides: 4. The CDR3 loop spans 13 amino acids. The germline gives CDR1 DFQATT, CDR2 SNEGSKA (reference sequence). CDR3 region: CSAGEGSSYEQYF. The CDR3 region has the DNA TGCAGTGCTGGGGAGGGGAGCTCCTACGAGCAGTACTTC.

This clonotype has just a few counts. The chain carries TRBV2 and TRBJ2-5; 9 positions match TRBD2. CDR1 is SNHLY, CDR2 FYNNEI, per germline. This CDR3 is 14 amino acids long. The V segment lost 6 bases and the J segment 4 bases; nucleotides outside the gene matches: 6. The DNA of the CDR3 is TGTGCCAGCAGCTTTGCGACTAGCGGAGAGACCCAGTACTTC. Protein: CASSFATSGETQYF.

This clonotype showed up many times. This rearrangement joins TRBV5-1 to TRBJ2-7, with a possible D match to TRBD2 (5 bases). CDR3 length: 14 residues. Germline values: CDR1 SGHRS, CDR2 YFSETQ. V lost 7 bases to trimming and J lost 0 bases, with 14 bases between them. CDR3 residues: CASVEGPASYEQYF. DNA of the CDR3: TGCGCCAGCGTCGAGGGTCCTGCCTCCTACGAGCAGTACTTC.

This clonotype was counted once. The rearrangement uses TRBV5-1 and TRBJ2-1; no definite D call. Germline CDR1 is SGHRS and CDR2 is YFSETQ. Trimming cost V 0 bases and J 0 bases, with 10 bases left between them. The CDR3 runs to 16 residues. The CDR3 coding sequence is TGCGCCAGCAGCTTGGGTTCTAGACCCTCCTACAATGAGCAGTTCTTC. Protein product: CASSLGSRPSYNEQFF.

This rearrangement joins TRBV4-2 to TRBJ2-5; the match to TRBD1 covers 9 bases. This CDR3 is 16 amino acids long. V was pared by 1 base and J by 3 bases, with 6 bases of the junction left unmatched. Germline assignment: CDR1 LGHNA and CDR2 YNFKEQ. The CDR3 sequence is CASSQARQGGEETQYF. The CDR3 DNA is TGTGCCAGCAGCCAAGCACGACAGGGGGGCGAAGAGACCCAGTACTTC.

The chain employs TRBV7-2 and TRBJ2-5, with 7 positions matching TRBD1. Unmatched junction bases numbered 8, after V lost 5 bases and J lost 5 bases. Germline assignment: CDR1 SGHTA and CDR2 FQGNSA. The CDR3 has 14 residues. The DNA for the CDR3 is TGTGCCAGCAGCGAACACAGGGGTGTCGAGACCCAGTACTTC. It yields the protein CASSEHRGVETQYF.

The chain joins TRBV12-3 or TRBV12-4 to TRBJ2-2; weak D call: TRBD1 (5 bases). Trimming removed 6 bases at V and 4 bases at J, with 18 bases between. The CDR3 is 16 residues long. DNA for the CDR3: TGTGCCAGCAGCCCCGGTGTGGGGCTGATCACCGGGGAGCTGTTTTTT. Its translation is CASSPGVGLITGELFF.

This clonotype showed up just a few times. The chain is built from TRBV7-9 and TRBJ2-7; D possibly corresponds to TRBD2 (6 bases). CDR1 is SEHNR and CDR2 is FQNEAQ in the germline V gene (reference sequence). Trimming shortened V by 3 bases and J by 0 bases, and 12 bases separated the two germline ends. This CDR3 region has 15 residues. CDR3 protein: CASSFIPSDSYEQYF. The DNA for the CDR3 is TGTGCCAGCAGCTTCATACCTAGCGACTCCTACGAGCAGTACTTC.

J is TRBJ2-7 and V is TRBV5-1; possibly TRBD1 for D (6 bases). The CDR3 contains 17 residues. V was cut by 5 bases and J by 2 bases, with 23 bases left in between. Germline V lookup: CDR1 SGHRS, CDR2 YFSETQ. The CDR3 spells CASRALKPTGQPYEQYF. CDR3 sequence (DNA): TGCGCCAGCAGGGCCCTAAAACCTACAGGGCAACCCTACGAGCAGTACTTC. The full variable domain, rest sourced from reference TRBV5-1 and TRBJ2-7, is KAGVTQTPRYLIKTRGQQVTLSCSPISGHRSVSWYQQTPGQGLQFLFEYFSETQRNKGNFPGRFSGRQFSNSRSEMNVSTLELGDSALYLCASRALKPTGQPYEQYFGPGTRLTVT.

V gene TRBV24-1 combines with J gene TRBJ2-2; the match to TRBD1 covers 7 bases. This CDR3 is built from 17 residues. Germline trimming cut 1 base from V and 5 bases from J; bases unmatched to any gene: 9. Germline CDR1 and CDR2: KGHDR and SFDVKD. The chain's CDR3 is CATSDFNRQGQTGELFF. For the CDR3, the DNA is TGTGCCACCAGTGATTTTAACCGGCAGGGACAGACCGGGGAGCTGTTTTTT.

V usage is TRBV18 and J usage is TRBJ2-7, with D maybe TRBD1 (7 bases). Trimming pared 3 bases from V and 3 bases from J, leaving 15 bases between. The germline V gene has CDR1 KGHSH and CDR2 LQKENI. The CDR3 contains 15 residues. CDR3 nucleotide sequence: TGTGCCAGCTCACCTGGGGGGACAGAACTCTACGAGCAGTACTTC. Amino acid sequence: CASSPGGTELYEQYF.

The CDR3 coding sequence is TGTGCCAGCAGCCCAACGACAGGGTTTAACACTGAAGCTTTCTTT. Amino acids: CASSPTTGFNTEAFF. The chain has TRBV11-2 and TRBJ1-1; 7 nucleotides line up with TRBD1. CDR1 is SGHAT and CDR2 is FQNNGV in the germline V gene. V lost 5 bases, J lost 2 bases, and 8 bases stayed unmatched. This CDR3 has 15 residues.

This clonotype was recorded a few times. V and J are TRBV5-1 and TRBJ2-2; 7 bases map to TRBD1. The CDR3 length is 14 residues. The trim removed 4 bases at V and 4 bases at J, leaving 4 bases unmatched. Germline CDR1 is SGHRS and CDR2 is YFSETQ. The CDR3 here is CASSAGTATGELFF. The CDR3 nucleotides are TGCGCCAGCAGCGCCGGGACAGCCACCGGGGAGCTGTTTTTT.

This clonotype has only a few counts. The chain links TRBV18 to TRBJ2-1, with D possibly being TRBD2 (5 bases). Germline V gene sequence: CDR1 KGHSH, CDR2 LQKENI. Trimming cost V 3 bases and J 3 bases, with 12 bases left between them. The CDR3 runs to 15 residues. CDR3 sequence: CASSPGDLSYNEQFF. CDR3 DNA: TGTGCCAGCTCACCGGGAGATCTCAGCTACAATGAGCAGTTCTTC.

Here the CDR3 reads CASRTGQANTGELFF. CDR3 DNA sequence: TGTGCCAGCAGGACAGGACAGGCGAACACCGGGGAGCTGTTTTTT. The chain links TRBV6-1 to TRBJ2-2; 7 bases align to TRBD1. The CDR3 runs to 15 residues. The V gene end was trimmed by 6 bases and the J gene end by 0 bases; junction bases not matched to a gene: 4. Per germline, CDR1 MNHNS and CDR2 SASEGT.

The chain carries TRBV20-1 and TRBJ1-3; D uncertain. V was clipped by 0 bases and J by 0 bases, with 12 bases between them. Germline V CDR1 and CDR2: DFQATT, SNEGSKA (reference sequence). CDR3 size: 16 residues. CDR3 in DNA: TGCAGTGCTAGAGATTTTAGGACCAACTCTGGAAACACCATATATTTT. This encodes CSARDFRTNSGNTIYF.

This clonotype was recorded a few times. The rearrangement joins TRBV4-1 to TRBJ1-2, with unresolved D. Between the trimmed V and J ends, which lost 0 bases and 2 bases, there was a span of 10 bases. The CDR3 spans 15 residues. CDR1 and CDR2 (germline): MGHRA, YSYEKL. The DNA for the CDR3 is TGCGCCAGCAGCCAAGAAGGCACCTTAAACTATGGCTACACCTTC. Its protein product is CASSQEGTLNYGYTF.

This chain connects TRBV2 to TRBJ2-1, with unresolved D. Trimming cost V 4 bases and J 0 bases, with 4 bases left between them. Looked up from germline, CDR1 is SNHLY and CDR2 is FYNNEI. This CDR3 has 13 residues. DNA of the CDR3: TGTGCCAGCAGTGTTGGCTCCTACAATGAGCAGTTCTTC. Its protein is CASSVGSYNEQFF. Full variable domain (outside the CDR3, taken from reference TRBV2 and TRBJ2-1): EPEVTQTPSHQVTQMGQEVILRCVPISNHLYFYWYRQILGQKVEFLVSFYNNEISEKSEIFDDQFSVERPDGSNFTLKIRSTKLEDSAMYFCASSVGSYNEQFFGPGTRLTVL.

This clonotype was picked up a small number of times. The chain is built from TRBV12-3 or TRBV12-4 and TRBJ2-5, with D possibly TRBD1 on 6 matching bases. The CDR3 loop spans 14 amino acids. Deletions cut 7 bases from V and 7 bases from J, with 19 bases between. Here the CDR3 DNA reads TGTGCCAGCAAACAGGGTGGGGGCCTTGGGACCCAGTACTTC. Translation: CASKQGGGLGTQYF.

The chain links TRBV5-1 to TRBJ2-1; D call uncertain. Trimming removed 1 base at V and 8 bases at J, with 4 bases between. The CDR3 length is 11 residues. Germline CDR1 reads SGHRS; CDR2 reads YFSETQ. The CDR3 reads CASSLQDEQFF. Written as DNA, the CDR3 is TGCGCCAGCAGCTTGCAAGATGAGCAGTTCTTC.

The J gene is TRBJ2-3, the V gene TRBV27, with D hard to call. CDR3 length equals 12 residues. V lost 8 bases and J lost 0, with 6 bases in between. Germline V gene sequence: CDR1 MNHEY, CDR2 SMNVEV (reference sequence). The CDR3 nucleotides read TGTGCCAGCGGCTACAGCACAGATACGCAGTATTTT. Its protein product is CASGYSTDTQYF.

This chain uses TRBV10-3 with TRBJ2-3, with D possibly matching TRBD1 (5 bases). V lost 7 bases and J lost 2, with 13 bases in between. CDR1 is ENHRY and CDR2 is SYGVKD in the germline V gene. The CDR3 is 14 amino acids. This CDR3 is CAIKRGRDTDTQYF. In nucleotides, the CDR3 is TGTGCCATCAAAAGGGGCAGGGACACAGATACGCAGTATTTT.

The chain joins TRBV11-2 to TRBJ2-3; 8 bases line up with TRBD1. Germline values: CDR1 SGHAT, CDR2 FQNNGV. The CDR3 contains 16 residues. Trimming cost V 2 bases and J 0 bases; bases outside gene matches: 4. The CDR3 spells CASSLFRTGSTDTQYF. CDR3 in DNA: TGTGCCAGCAGCTTATTCAGGACAGGGAGCACAGATACGCAGTATTTT.

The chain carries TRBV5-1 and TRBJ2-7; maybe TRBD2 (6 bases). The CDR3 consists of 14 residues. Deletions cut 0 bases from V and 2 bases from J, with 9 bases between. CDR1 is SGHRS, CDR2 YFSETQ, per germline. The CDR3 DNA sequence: TGCGCCAGCAGCTTGGGCGGGAACGCCTACGAGCAGTACTTC. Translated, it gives CASSLGGNAYEQYF.

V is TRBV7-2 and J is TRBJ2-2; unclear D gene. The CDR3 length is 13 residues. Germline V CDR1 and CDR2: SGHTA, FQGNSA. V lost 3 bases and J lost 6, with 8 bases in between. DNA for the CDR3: TGTGCCAGCAGCTTTGGGGATGCCGGGGAGCTGTTTTTT. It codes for CASSFGDAGELFF.

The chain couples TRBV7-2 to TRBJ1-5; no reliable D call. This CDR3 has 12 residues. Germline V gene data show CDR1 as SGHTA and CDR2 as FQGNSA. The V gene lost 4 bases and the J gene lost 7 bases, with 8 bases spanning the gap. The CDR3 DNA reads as TGTGCCAGCAGCTCGCTAGGGCAGCCCCAGCATTTT. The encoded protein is CASSSLGQPQHF. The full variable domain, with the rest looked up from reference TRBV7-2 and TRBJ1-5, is GAGVSQSPSNKVTEKGKDVELRCDPISGHTALYWYRQSLGQGLEFLIYFQGNSAPDKSGLPSDRFSAERTGGSVSTLTIQRTQQEDSAVYLCASSSLGQPQHFGDGTRLSIL.

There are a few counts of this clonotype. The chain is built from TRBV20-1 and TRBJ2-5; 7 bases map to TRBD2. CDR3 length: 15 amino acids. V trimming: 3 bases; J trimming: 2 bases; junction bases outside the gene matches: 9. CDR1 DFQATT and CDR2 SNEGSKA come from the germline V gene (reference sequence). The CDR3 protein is CSASRQGGNQETQYF. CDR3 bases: TGCAGTGCTAGCCGGCAGGGAGGGAATCAAGAGACCCAGTACTTC.